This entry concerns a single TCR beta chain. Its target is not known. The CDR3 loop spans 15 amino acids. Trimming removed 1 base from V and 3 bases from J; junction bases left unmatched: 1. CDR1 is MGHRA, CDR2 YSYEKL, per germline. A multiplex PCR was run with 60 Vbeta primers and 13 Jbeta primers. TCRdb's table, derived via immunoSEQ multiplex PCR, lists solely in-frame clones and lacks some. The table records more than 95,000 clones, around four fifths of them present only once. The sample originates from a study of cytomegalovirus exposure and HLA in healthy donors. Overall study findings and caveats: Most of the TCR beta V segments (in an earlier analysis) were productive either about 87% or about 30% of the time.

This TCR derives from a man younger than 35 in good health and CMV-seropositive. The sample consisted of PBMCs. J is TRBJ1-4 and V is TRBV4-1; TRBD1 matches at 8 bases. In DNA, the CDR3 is TGCGCCAGCAGCCAAGTACAGGGGGCTAATGAAAAACTGTTTTTT. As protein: CASSQVQGANEKLFF.